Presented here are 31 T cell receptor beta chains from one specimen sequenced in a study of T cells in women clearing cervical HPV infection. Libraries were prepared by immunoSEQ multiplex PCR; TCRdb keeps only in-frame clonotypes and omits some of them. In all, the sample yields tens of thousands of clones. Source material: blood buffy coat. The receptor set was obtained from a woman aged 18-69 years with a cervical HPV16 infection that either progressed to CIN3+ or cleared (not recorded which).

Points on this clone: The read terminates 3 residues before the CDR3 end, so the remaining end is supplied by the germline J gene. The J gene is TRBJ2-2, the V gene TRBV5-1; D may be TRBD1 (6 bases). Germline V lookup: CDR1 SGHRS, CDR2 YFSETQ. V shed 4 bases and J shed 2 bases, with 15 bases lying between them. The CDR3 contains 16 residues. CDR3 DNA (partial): TGCGCCAGCAGCGAGACGGGACAATCTAACACCGGGGAG. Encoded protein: CASSETGQSNTGE. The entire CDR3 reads CASSETGQSNTGELFF.

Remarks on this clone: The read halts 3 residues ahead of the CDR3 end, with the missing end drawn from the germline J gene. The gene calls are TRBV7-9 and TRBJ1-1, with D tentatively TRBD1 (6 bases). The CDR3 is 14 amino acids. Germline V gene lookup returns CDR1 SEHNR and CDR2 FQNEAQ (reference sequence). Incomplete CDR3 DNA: TGTGCCAGCAGCTTAGGCACAGGTAGGGGGGAA. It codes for CASSLGTGRGE. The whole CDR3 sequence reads CASSLGTGRGEAFF.

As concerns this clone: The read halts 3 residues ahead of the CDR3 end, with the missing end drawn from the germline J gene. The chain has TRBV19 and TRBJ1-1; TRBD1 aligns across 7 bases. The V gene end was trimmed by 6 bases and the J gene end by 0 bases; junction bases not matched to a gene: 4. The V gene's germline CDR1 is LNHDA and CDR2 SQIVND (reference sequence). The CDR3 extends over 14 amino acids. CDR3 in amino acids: CASRQGGVNTEAFF. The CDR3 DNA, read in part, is TGTGCCAGTAGGCAGGGGGGAGTGAACACTGAA.

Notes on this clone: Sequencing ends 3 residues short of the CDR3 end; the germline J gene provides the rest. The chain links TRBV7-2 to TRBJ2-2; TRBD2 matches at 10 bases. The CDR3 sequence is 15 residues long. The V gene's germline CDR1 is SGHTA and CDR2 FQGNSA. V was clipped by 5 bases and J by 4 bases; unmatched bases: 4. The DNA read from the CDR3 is TGTGCCAGCAGCCCTAGCGGGGGCCGCACCGGGGAG. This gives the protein CASSPSGGRTGE. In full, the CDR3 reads CASSPSGGRTGELFF.

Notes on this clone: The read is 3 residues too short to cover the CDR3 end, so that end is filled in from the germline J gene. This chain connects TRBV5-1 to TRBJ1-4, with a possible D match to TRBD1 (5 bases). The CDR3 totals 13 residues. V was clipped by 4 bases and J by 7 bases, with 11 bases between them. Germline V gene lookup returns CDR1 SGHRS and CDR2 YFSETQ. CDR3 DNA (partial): TGCGCCAGCAGCCTACTCGGGGGTGAAAAA. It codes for CASSLLGGEK. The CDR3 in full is CASSLLGGEKLFF.

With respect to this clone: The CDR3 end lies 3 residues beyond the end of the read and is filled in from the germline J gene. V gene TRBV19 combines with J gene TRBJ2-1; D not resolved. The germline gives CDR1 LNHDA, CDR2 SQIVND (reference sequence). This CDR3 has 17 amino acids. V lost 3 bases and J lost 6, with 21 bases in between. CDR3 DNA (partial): TGTGCCAGTAGTATCGAACCAGGAACCCCACGTTCCAATGAG. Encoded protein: CASSIEPGTPRSNE. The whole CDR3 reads CASSIEPGTPRSNEQFF.

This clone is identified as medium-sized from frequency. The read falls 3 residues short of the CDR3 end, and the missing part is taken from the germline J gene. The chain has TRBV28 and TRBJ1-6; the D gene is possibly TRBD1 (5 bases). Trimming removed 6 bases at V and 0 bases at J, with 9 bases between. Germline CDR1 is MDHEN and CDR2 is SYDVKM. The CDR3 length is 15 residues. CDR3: CASSDDSSYNSPLHF. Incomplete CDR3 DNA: TGTGCCAGCAGCGATGACAGCTCCTATAATTCACCC.

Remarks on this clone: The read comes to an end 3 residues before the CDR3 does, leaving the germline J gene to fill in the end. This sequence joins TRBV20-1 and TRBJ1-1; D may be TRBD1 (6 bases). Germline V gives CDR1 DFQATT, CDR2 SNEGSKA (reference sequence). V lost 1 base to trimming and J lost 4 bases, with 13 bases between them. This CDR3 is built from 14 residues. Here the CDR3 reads CSARVGAQGTEAFF. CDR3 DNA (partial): TGCAGTGCTAGAGTGGGGGCGCAGGGCACTGAA.

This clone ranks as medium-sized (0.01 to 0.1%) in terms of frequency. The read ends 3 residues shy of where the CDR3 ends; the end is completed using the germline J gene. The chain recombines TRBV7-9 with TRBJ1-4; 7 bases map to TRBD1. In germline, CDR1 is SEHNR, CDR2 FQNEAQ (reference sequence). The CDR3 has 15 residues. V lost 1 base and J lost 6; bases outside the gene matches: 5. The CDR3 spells CASSLDWDSDEKLFF. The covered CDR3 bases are TGTGCCAGCAGCTTAGATTGGGACAGTGATGAAAAA.

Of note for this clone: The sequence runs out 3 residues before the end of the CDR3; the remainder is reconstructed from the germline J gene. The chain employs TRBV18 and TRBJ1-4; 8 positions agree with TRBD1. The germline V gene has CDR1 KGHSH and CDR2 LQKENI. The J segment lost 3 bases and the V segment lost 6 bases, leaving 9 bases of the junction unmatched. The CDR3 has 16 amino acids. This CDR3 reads CASSPYTGQANEKLFF. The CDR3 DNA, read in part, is TGTGCCAGCTCGCCGTACACGGGACAGGCTAATGAAAAA. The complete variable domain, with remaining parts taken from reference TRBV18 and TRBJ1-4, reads NAGVMQNPRHLVRRRGQEARLRCSPMKGHSHVYWYRQLPEEGLKFMVYLQKENIIDESGMPKERFSAEFPKEGPSILRIQQVVRGDSAAYFCASSPYTGQANEKLFFGSGTQLSVL.

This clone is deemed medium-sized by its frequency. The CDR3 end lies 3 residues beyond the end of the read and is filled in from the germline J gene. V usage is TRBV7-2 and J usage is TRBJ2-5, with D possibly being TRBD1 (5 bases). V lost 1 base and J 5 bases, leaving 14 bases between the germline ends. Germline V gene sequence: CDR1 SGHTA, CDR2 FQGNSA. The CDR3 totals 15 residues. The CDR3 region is CASSLGGTIGETQYF. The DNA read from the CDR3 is TGTGCCAGCAGCTTAGGGGGCACCATAGGGGAGACC.

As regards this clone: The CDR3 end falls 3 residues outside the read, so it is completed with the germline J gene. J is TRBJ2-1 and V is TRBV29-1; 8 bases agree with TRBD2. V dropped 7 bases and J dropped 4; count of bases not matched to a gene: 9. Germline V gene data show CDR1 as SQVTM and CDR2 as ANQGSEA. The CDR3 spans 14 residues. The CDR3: CSGLDGLAYNEQFF. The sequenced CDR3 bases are TGCAGCGGCTTGGACGGACTAGCTTACAATGAG.

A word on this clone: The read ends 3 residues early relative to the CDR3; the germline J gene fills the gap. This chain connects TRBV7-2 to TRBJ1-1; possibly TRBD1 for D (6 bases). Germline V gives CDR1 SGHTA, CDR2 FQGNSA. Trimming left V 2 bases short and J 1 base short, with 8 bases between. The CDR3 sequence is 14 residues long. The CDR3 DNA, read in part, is TGTGCCAGCAGCTTACAGGGGTCGAACACTGAA. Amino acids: CASSLQGSNTE. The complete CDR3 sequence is CASSLQGSNTEAFF.

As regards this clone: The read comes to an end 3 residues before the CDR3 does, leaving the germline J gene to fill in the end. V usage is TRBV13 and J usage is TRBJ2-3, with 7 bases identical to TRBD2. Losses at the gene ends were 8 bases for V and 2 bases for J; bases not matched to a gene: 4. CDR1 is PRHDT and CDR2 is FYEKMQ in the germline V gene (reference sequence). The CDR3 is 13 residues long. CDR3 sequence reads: CASGLDHTDTQYF. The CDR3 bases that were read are TGTGCCAGCGGACTAGACCACACAGATACG. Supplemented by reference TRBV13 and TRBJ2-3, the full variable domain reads AAGVIQSPRHLIKEKRETATLKCYPIPRHDTVYWYQQGPGQDPQFLISFYEKMQSDKGSIPDRFSAQQFSDYHSELNMSSLELGDSALYFCASGLDHTDTQYFGPGTRLTVL.

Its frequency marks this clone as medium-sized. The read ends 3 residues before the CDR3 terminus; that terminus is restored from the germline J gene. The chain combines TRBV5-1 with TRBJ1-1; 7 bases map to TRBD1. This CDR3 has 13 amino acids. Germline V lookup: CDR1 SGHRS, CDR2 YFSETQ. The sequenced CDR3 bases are TGCGCCAGCAGCCTCCGGGAGGGGGCGGAC. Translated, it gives CASSLREGAD. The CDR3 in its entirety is CASSLREGADAFF.

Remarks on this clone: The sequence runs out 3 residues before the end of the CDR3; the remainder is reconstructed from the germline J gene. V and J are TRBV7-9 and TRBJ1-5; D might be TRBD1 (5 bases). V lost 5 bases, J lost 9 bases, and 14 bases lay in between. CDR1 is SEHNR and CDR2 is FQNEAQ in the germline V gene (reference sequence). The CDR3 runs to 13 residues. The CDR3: CASSRGDRAPQHF. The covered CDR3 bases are TGTGCCAGCAGCCGGGGGGATAGGGCGCCC.

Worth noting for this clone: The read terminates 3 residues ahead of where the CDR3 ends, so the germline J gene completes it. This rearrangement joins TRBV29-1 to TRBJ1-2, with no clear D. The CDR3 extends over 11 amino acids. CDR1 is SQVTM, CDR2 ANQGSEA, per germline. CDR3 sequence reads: CSVGGGWGYTF. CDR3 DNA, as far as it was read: TGCAGCGTTGGAGGCGGGTGGGGC.

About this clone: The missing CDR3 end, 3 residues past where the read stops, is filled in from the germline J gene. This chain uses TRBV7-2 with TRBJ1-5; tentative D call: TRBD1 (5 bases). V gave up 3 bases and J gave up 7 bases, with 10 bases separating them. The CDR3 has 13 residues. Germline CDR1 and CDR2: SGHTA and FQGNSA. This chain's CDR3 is CASSFGGGQPQHF. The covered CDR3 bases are TGTGCCAGCAGCTTTGGGGGGGGACAGCCC.

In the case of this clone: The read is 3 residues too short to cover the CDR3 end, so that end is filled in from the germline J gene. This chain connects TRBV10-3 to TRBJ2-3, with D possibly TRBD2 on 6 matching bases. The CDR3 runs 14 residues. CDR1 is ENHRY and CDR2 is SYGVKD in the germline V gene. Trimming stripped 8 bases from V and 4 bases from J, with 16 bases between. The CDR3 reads CAIGGAGLADTQYF. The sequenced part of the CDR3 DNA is TGTGCCATCGGAGGGGCGGGGTTGGCAGATACG.

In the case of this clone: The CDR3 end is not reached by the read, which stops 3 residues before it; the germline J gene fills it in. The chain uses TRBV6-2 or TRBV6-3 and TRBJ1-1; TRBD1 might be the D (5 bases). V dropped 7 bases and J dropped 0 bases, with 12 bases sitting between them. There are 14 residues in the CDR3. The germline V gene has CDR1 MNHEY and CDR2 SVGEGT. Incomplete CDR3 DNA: TGTGCCAGCACCAGGGATCTCATGAACACTGAA. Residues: CASTRDLMNTE. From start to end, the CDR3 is CASTRDLMNTEAFF.

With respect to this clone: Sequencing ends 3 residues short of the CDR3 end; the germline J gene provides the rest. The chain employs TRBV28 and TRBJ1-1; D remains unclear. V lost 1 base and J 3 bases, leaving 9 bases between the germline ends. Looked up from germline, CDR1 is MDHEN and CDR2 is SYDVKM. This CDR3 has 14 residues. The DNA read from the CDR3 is TGTGCCAGCAGTTTATTCCCCCGGGACACTGAA. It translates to CASSLFPRDTE. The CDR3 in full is CASSLFPRDTEAFF.

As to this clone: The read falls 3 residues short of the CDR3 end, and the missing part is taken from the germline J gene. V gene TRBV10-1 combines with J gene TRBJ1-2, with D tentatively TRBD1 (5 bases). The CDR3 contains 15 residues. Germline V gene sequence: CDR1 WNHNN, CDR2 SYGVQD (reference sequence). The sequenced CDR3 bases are TGCGCCAACTTAAATCCGGCGACAGCGAGGAGGGGC. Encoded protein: CANLNPATARRG. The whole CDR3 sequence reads CANLNPATARRGYTF.

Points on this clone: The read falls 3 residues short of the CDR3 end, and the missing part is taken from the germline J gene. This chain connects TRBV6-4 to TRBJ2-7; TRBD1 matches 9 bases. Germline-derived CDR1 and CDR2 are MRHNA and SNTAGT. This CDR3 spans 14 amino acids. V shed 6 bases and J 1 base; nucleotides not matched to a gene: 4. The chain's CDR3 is CASSPGQGSYEQYF. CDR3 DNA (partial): TGTGCCAGCAGCCCGGGACAGGGTTCCTACGAG.

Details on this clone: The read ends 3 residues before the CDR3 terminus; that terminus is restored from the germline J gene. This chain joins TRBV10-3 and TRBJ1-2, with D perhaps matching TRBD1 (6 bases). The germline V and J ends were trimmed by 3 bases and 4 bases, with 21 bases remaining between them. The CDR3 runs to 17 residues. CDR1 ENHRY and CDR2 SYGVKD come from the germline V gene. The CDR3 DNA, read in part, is TGTGCCATCAGTGAACTAAGACAGGAGGGGCGGGTCTATGGC. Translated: CAISELRQEGRVYG. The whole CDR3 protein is CAISELRQEGRVYGYTF.

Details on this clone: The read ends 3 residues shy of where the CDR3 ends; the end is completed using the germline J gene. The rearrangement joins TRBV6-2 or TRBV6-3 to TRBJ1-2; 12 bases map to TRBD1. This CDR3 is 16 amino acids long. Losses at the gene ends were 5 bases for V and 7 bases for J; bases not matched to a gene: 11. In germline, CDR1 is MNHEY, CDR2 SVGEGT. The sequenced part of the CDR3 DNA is TGTGCCAGCAGTGGAGGGGGGGGGACAGGGGGCACTGGC. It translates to CASSGGGGTGGTG. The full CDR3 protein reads CASSGGGGTGGTGYTF.

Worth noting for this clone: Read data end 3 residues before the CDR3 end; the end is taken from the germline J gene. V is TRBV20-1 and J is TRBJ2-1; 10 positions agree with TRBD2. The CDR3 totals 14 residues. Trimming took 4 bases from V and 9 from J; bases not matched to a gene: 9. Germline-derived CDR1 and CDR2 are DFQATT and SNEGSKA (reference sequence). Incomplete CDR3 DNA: TGCAGTGCTAAGAGAAGCGGGGGGGCGGGTGAG. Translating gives CSAKRSGGAGE. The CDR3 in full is CSAKRSGGAGEQFF.

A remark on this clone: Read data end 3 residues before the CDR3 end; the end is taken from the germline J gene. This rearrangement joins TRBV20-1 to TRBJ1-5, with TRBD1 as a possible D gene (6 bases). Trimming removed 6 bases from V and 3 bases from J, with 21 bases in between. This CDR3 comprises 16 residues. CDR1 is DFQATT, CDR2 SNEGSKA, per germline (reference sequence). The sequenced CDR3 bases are TGCAGTGCCGCCCGAGAGCGGGGGCGCGCCAATCAGCCC. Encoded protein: CSAARERGRANQP. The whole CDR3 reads CSAARERGRANQPQHF.

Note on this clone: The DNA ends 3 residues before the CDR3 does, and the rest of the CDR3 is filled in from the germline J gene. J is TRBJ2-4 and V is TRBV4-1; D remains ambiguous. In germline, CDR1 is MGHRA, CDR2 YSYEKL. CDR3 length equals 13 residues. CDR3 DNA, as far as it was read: TGCGCCAGCAGCCTTCTAATAAGTGAGTTT. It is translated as CASSLLISEF. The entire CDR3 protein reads CASSLLISEFQYF.

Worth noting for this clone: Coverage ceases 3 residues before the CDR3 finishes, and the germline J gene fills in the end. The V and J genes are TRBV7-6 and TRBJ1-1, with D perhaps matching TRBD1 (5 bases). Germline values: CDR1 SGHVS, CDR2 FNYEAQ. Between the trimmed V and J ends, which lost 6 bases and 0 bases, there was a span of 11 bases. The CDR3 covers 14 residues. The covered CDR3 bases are TGTGCCAGCAGGGAATCGGGGGTGAACACTGAA. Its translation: CASRESGVNTE. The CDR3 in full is CASRESGVNTEAFF.

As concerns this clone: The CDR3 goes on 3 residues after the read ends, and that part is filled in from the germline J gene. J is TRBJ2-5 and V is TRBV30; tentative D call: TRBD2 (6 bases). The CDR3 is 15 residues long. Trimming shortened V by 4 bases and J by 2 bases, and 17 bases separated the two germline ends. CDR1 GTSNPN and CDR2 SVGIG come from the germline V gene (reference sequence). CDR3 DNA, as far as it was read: TGTGCCTGGACGGTTGGGAGGCGGGGACAAGAGACC. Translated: CAWTVGRRGQET. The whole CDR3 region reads CAWTVGRRGQETQYF.

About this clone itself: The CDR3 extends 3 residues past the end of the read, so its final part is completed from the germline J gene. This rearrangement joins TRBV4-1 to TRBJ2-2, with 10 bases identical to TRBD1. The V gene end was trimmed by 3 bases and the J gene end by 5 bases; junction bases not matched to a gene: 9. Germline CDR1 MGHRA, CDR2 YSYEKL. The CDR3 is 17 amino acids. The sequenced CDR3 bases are TGCGCCAGCAGCCAGGCCGGGACAGGGGATGGGACCGGGGAG. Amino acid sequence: CASSQAGTGDGTGE. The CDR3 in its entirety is CASSQAGTGDGTGELFF.